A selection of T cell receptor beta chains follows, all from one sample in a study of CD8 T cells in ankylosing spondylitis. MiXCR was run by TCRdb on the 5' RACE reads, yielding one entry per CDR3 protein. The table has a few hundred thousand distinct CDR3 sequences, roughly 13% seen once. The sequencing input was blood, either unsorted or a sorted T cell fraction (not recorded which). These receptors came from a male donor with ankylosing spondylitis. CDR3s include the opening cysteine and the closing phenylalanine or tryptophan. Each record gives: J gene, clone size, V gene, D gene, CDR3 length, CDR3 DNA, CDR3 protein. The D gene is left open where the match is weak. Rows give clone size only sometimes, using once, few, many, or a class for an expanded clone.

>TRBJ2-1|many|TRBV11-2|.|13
TGTGCCAGCAGCTTAGAGCGGAGACATGAGCAGTTCTTC
CASSLERRHEQFF
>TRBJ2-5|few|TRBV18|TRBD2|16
TGTGCCAGCTCCCAAGGACTAGCGGGAGGGCGAGAGACCCAGTACTTC
CASSQGLAGGRETQYF
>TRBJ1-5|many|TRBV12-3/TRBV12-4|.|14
TGTGCCAGCAGTTTACAAAATTGGAATCAGCCCCAGCATTTT
CASSLQNWNQPQHF
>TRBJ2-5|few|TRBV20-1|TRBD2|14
TGCAGTGCTGGGGGACTAGCTCGAAAAGAGACCCAGTACTTC
CSAGGLARKETQYF
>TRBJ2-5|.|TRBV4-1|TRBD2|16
TGCGCCAGCAGCCTCGGGCTAGCGGGAGGGCACGAGACCCAGTACTTC
CASSLGLAGGHETQYF
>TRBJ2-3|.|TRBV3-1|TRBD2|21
TGTGCCAGCAGCCAAGATTTGGCTAGCGGGGGGTCCGACCCTAGCACAGATACGCAGTATTTT
CASSQDLASGGSDPSTDTQYF
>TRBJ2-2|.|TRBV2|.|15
TGTGCCAGCAGGCGCGGCGGGGTGAACACCGGGGAGCTGTTTTTT
CASRRGGVNTGELFF
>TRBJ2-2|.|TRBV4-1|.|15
TGCGCCAGCAGCTCGTGGCAACATCCCACCGGGGAGCTGTTTTTT
CASSSWQHPTGELFF
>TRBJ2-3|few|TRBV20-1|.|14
TGCAGTGCAAGGACAGACCCTAGCACAGATACGCAGTATTTT
CSARTDPSTDTQYF
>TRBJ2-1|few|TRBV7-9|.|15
TGTGCCAGCAGAAGGACTAACTCAAACTACAATGAGCAGTTCTTC
CASRRTNSNYNEQFF
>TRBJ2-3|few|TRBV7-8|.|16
TGTGCCAGCAGCTTACCCCCAGCGGCAGCCACAGATACGCAGTATTTT
CASSLPPAAATDTQYF
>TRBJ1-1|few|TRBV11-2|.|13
TGTGCCAGCAGCTTGTGGGAAGGGACTGAAGCTTTCTTT
CASSLWEGTEAFF
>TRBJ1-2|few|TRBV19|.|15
TGTGCCAGTAGTATCGGACAGACATTAACTTTTGGCTACACCTTC
CASSIGQTLTFGYTF